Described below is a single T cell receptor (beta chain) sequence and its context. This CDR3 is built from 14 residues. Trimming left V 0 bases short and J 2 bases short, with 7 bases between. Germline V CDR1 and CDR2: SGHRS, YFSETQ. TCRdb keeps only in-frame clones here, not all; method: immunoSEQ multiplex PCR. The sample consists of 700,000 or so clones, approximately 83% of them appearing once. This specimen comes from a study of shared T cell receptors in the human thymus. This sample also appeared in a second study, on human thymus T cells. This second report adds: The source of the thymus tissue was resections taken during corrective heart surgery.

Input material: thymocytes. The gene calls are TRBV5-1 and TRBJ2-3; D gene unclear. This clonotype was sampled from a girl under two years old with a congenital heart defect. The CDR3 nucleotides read TGCGCCAGCAGCTTGGGAGATGCCACAGATACGCAGTATTTT. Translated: CASSLGDATDTQYF.